The next 20 T cell receptor beta chains were all read from a single sample in a study of post-analysis software for immune sequencing data. Broader study findings: Included in a set of roughly five TRBV segments more frequent in patients than controls were TRBV5-6, TRBV5-1 and TRBV20-1.

Their antigen targets remain unknown. TCR beta cDNA libraries had unique molecular identifiers. TCRdb processed the PCR reads anew with MiXCR; each CDR3 protein has one entry. The sample gives around 710,000 distinct CDR3 sequences, 40% to 55% of which show up once; roughly 5.2% is in the top ten. Sequenced input: blood. The receptors shown here come from a girl aged 10 to 17 with multiple sclerosis.

The V and J genes are TRBV6-1 and TRBJ2-5; the match to TRBD2 covers 9 bases. The V segment lost 4 bases and the J segment 4 bases; nucleotides outside the gene matches: 7. The CDR3 contains 15 residues. CDR1 is MNHNS, CDR2 SASEGT, per germline. CDR3 bases: TGTGCCAGCAGTGGACTAGCGGCAGATAGAGAGACCCAGTACTTC. Its translation is CASSGLAADRETQYF.

The V and J genes are TRBV27 and TRBJ2-7, with D maybe TRBD2 (6 bases). Trimming stripped 6 bases from V and 3 bases from J, with 18 bases between. Germline loops: CDR1 MNHEY, CDR2 SMNVEV (reference sequence). This CDR3 is built from 15 residues. The CDR3 bases are TGTGCCAGCAGCCCAGCGGGTGGGGGGTACTACGAGCAGTACTTC. It specifies CASSPAGGGYYEQYF.

This clonotype was seen a few times. The gene calls are TRBV11-2 and TRBJ2-1; TRBD2 matches at 8 bases. Unmatched junction bases numbered 17, after V lost 3 bases and J lost 10 bases. Germline V CDR1 and CDR2: SGHAT, FQNNGV. The CDR3 runs to 17 residues. CDR3 DNA: TGTGCCAGCAGCTTGGCCGGGGGGGTCTCGGGAGAAGGGGAGCAGTTCTTC. This translates into CASSLAGGVSGEGEQFF.

This sequence joins TRBV7-8 and TRBJ2-7, with D perhaps matching TRBD1 or TRBD2 (5 bases each). The germline CDR1 and CDR2 sequences are SGHVS and FQNEAQ. Trimming took 2 bases from V and 3 from J, leaving 11 bases between them. This CDR3 contains 14 residues. CDR3 sequence reads: CASSLSVGGYEQYF. CDR3 bases: TGTGCCAGCAGCTTATCGGTTGGGGGCTACGAGCAGTACTTC.

V and J are TRBV7-2 and TRBJ2-3, with D hard to call. CDR3 size: 16 residues. Trimming removed 4 bases from V and 2 bases from J, with 16 bases in between. Per the germline V gene, CDR1 is SGHTA and CDR2 is FQGNSA. CDR3 coding DNA: TGTGCCAGCAGCTCTCTCCGACGAGCGATCACAGATACGCAGTATTTT. Translation: CASSSLRRAITDTQYF.

This clonotype was counted a few times. V is TRBV5-1 and J is TRBJ2-1; D is unclear. CDR1 is SGHRS and CDR2 is YFSETQ in the germline V gene. There are 13 residues in the CDR3. Trimming removed 4 bases from V and 4 bases from J, with 9 bases in between. The CDR3 DNA sequence: TGCGCCAGCAGCCCCTTGGGGTACAATGAGCAGTTCTTC. It yields the protein CASSPLGYNEQFF.

In this sample, this clonotype turned up a few times. The DNA for the CDR3 is TGTGCCAGCAGCTCTGGGACTTCAACTGAGCAGTTCTTC. This codes for CASSSGTSTEQFF. The rearrangement joins TRBV7-3 to TRBJ2-1; possibly TRBD2 for D (6 bases). V gave up 4 bases and J gave up 9 bases, with 13 bases separating them. The CDR3 consists of 13 residues. CDR1 SGHTA and CDR2 FQGTGA come from the germline V gene.

In its sample, this clonotype was seen a few times. This sequence joins TRBV5-1 and TRBJ2-3, with a weak D call TRBD2 (5 bases). This CDR3 is 15 amino acids long. The germline gives CDR1 SGHRS, CDR2 YFSETQ. V gave up 1 base and J gave up 0 bases, with 9 bases separating them. The CDR3 nucleotides are TGCGCCAGCAGCTTGTATCAGCGGAGCACAGATACGCAGTATTTT. Translated, it gives CASSLYQRSTDTQYF.

This clonotype was counted only a few times. This chain links TRBV3-1 with TRBJ2-1; 12 bases match TRBD2. Germline CDR1 is LGHDT and CDR2 is YNNKEL (reference sequence). The J segment lost 7 bases and the V segment lost 4 bases, leaving 5 bases of the junction unmatched. The CDR3 has 15 amino acids. CDR3 coding DNA: TGTGCCAGCAGCCCACTAGCGGGAGGATTGAATGAGCAGTTCTTC. It encodes CASSPLAGGLNEQFF.

The chain is built from TRBV12-3 or TRBV12-4 and TRBJ1-2, with a tentative D call TRBD1 (6 bases). The CDR3 length is 15 residues. The V end was cut by 4 bases, the J end by 4 bases, with 16 bases between. CDR3: CASSSDKDRLYGYTF. The DNA for the CDR3 is TGTGCCAGCAGTTCCGATAAGGACAGACTCTATGGCTACACCTTC.

The V and J genes are TRBV29-1 and TRBJ1-2; the D gene is possibly TRBD1 (6 bases). Germline CDR1 and CDR2: SQVTM and ANQGSEA. V was clipped by 0 bases and J by 4 bases, with 18 bases between them. This CDR3 is built from 16 residues. The CDR3 loop reads CSVEDLIGGTGYGYTF. The CDR3, as DNA: TGCAGCGTTGAAGATCTTATAGGGGGTACCGGCTATGGCTACACCTTC.

This chain connects TRBV29-1 to TRBJ2-7; a possible D gene is TRBD1 (6 bases). Trimming removed 5 bases from V and 0 bases from J, with 20 bases in between. The CDR3 runs to 16 residues. Germline values: CDR1 SQVTM, CDR2 ANQGSEA. The CDR3 DNA is TGCAGCGTTTCGTATTGGGGGCTAGCCAGCTCCTACGAGCAGTACTTC. It codes for CSVSYWGLASSYEQYF.

This clonotype was found many times. The V call is TRBV29-1, the J call TRBJ1-1; possible D gene TRBD1, 5 bases. This CDR3 contains 14 residues. Per germline, CDR1 SQVTM and CDR2 ANQGSEA. V lost 7 bases to trimming and J lost 4 bases, with 19 bases between them. CDR3 sequence: CSAKGGTGGTEAFF. In DNA form, the CDR3 reads TGCAGCGCCAAAGGCGGAACCGGGGGCACTGAAGCTTTCTTT. Full variable domain (rest looked up from reference TRBV29-1 and TRBJ1-1): SAVISQKPSRDICQRGTSLTIQCQVDSQVTMMFWYRQQPGQSLTLIATANQGSEATYESGFVIDKFPISRPNLTFSTLTVSNMSPEDSSIYLCSAKGGTGGTEAFFGQGTRLTVV.

The chain joins TRBV7-9 to TRBJ2-6, with D uncertain. The CDR3 contains 16 residues. The ends were cut back, 0 bases at V and 4 bases at J, with 10 bases in the middle. In germline, CDR1 is SEHNR, CDR2 FQNEAQ (reference sequence). The CDR3 DNA follows: TGTGCCAGCAGCTTAGCGCAACCAGGAGGGGCCAACGTCCTGACTTTC. Residues: CASSLAQPGGANVLTF.

The J gene is TRBJ2-7, the V gene TRBV15; TRBD1 aligns across 8 bases. Trimming took 1 base from V and 7 from J; bases not matched to a gene: 3. Germline CDR1 LNHNV, CDR2 YYDKDF (reference sequence). The CDR3 runs to 13 residues. CDR3 DNA: TGTGCCACCAGCAGAGTACAGGGGGAAGAGCAGTACTTC. Amino acids: CATSRVQGEEQYF.

The J gene is TRBJ2-1, the V gene TRBV6-6, with unresolved D. The CDR3 has 13 amino acids. V dropped 0 bases and J dropped 7 bases, with 7 bases sitting between them. Germline CDR1 and CDR2: MNHNY and SVGAGI (reference sequence). CDR3 protein: CASSYSNLNEQFF. For the CDR3, the DNA is TGTGCCAGCAGTTACTCGAACTTAAATGAGCAGTTCTTC.

The CDR3 here is CATWMDTQYF. CDR3 sequence (DNA): TGTGCCACCTGGATGGATACGCAGTATTTT. The rearrangement uses TRBV7-9 and TRBJ2-3; D call uncertain. CDR3 length: 10 amino acids. Per the germline V gene, CDR1 is SEHNR and CDR2 is FQNEAQ (reference sequence). V dropped 10 bases and J dropped 6 bases, with 8 bases sitting between them.

This clonotype was seen a handful of times. The DNA of the CDR3 is TGCGCCAGCAGCCAAGCTTCTTGGACGAGCAATGAGCAGTTCTTC. Translated, it gives CASSQASWTSNEQFF. V is TRBV4-3 and J is TRBJ2-1; D call uncertain. The CDR3 runs 15 residues. The V end was cut by 1 base, the J end by 6 bases, with 13 bases between. Germline-derived CDR1 and CDR2 are LGHNA and YSLEER.

This clonotype was observed once. The gene calls are TRBV6-2 or TRBV6-3 and TRBJ1-1, with D unresolved. This CDR3 has 14 amino acids. Between the trimmed V and J ends, which lost 2 bases and 6 bases, there was a span of 13 bases. The germline CDR1 and CDR2 sequences are MNHEY and SVGEGT. In nucleotides, the CDR3 is TGTGCCAGCAGTTACGTGTCCGGGGTCCCTGAAGCTTTCTTT. It codes for CASSYVSGVPEAFF.

The chain links TRBV5-8 to TRBJ2-2; D ambiguous. The CDR3 covers 17 residues. V lost 4 bases and J 0 bases, leaving 16 bases between the germline ends. Germline CDR1 SGHTS, CDR2 YDEGEE. The CDR3 DNA sequence: TGTGCCAGCAGCGCCCCCGAAGGACCAGCGAACACCGGGGAGCTGTTTTTT. Translated: CASSAPEGPANTGELFF.